Each of the 28 T cell receptor beta chains below was sequenced from the same sample in a study of blood T cell repertoires in COVID-19. The repertoire was sequenced with immunoSEQ multiplex PCR; TCRdb's copy has only in-frame clones and lacks some. There are roughly 390,000 clones in the sample; about 89% occur only once, and 10% lies in the top ten. Sequencing was performed on peripheral blood. The origin of the receptors is a woman aged 25 to 39 with COVID-19, enrolled during active disease.

The chain employs TRBV6-2 or TRBV6-3 and TRBJ1-4; TRBD1 agrees at 7 bases. Per germline, CDR1 MNHEY and CDR2 SVGEGT. The CDR3 runs 15 residues. V shed 6 bases and J 8 bases; nucleotides not matched to a gene: 12. CDR3 residues: CASSHRQGHWEKLFF. In DNA form, the CDR3 reads TGTGCCAGCAGCCATCGACAGGGACATTGGGAAAAACTGTTTTTT.

The chain joins TRBV4-3 to TRBJ2-7; D is perhaps TRBD2 (6 bases). V was trimmed by 4 bases and J by 6 bases, leaving 16 bases between them. Germline loops: CDR1 LGHNA, CDR2 YSLEER. The CDR3 loop spans 14 amino acids. Here the CDR3 DNA reads TGCGCCAGCAGCCCCTTTACGGGGGTGAGCGAGCAGTACTTC. This translates into CASSPFTGVSEQYF.

V usage is TRBV6-2 or TRBV6-3 and J usage is TRBJ2-7, with 9 bases fitting TRBD2. Germline lookup yields CDR1 MNHEY and CDR2 SVGEGT. V lost 2 bases to trimming and J lost 2 bases; unmatched junction nucleotides: 4. The CDR3 runs 15 residues. The CDR3 region is CASSYPGTSTYEQYF. The DNA for the CDR3 is TGTGCCAGCAGTTACCCCGGGACTAGCACCTACGAGCAGTACTTC.

The genes are TRBV7-9 and TRBJ2-3; D gene unclear. Trimming left V 1 base short and J 2 bases short, with 7 bases between. There are 14 residues in the CDR3. CDR1 and CDR2 (germline): SEHNR, FQNEAQ (reference sequence). The CDR3 nucleotides are TGTGCCAGCAGCTTAGACAAAAACACAGATACGCAGTATTTT. It codes for CASSLDKNTDTQYF.

The chain couples TRBV19 to TRBJ1-3; D ambiguous. Germline V gene data show CDR1 as LNHDA and CDR2 as SQIVND (reference sequence). Deletions cut 7 bases from V and 0 bases from J, with 13 bases between. The CDR3 sequence is 15 residues long. CDR3 DNA: TGTGCCAGTAATAGCTACCCAAGCTCTGGAAACACCATATATTTT. The encoded protein is CASNSYPSSGNTIYF.

V is TRBV3-1 (or the pseudogene TRBV3-2) and J is TRBJ2-6; D may be TRBD1 (5 bases). CDR3 size: 16 residues. CDR1 and CDR2 from the germline V gene are LGHDT and YNNKEL (reference sequence). V dropped 5 bases and J dropped 0 bases, with 11 bases sitting between them. The CDR3 is CASSSRALSGANVLTF. CDR3 coding DNA: TGTGCCAGCAGCTCCAGGGCCCTCTCTGGGGCCAACGTCCTGACTTTC.

The V and J genes are TRBV12-3 or TRBV12-4 and TRBJ1-5, with 8 bases fitting TRBD1. The CDR3 contains 13 residues. After removal of 4 bases from V and 7 bases from J, the junction contained 3 bases not matched to a gene. CDR3 coding DNA: TGTGCCAGCAGTTCAGGGGGCGGGCAGCCCCAGCATTTT. Protein product: CASSSGGGQPQHF.

V is TRBV7-3 and J is TRBJ2-1, with 13 bases that match TRBD2. J was trimmed by 6 bases and V by 3 bases; bases with no gene match: 2. The V gene's germline CDR1 is SGHTA and CDR2 FQGTGA. This CDR3 is 15 amino acids long. Written as DNA, the CDR3 is TGTGCCAGCAGCTTCGGGACTAGCGGGATCAATGAGCAGTTCTTC. Its translation is CASSFGTSGINEQFF.

The chain uses TRBV4-1 and TRBJ2-3; 7 positions agree with TRBD1. The CDR3 runs to 18 residues. The germline gives CDR1 MGHRA, CDR2 YSYEKL. The ends lost 0 bases at V and 2 bases at J; junction bases unmatched: 11. In DNA, the CDR3 is TGCGCCAGCAGCCAAGATCAGACAGGGTCCAATCCCACAGATACGCAGTATTTT. Its translation: CASSQDQTGSNPTDTQYF.

This clone was picked up a small number of times. The V and J genes are TRBV27 and TRBJ1-1; perhaps TRBD1 as D (5 bases). There are 15 residues in the CDR3. Trimming took 4 bases from V and 0 from J, leaving 12 bases between them. Germline-derived CDR1 and CDR2 are MNHEY and SMNVEV (reference sequence). The CDR3 sequence: CASSYRPGMNTEAFF. CDR3 bases: TGTGCCAGCAGTTATCGTCCAGGGATGAACACTGAAGCTTTCTTT.

The genes are TRBV24-1 and TRBJ2-3, with unresolved D. CDR3 length equals 16 residues. CDR1 KGHDR and CDR2 SFDVKD come from the germline V gene. Deletions cut 1 base from V and 2 bases from J, with 12 bases between. The DNA of the CDR3 is TGTGCCACCAGTGATTTAAACCGTGAGGCCACAGATACGCAGTATTTT. Translation: CATSDLNREATDTQYF.

The chain joins TRBV30 to TRBJ2-7, with D maybe TRBD1 (5 bases). Trimming stripped 0 bases from V and 7 bases from J, with 16 bases between. The germline CDR1 and CDR2 sequences are GTSNPN and SVGIG (reference sequence). This CDR3 comprises 14 residues. In nucleotides, the CDR3 is TGTGCCTGGAGTGTCGGCAGGGCTTCTATGGAGCAGTACTTC. It codes for CAWSVGRASMEQYF.

The table lists this clone with a count of one. The rearrangement links TRBV6-5 to TRBJ2-2; 14 positions agree with TRBD2. The germline V gene encodes CDR1 MNHEY and CDR2 SVGAGI. J was trimmed by 7 bases and V by 8 bases; bases with no gene match: 0. The CDR3 totals 13 residues. DNA of the CDR3: TGTGCCAGCGGACTAGCGGGAGGCGGGGAGCTGTTTTTT. Translation: CASGLAGGGELFF.

The rearrangement links TRBV15 to TRBJ1-1, with D possibly matching TRBD1 (6 bases). Trimming removed 5 bases from V and 1 base from J, with 14 bases in between. The germline V gene encodes CDR1 LNHNV and CDR2 YYDKDF (reference sequence). The CDR3 has 15 residues. The CDR3 region is CATSPTGTPNTEAFF. CDR3 coding DNA: TGTGCCACCAGCCCCACCGGGACACCGAACACTGAAGCTTTCTTT.

The chain is built from TRBV9 and TRBJ2-2; 11 positions agree with TRBD1. The CDR3 runs to 19 residues. In germline, CDR1 is SGDLS, CDR2 YYNGEE. V gave up 0 bases and J gave up 0 bases; unmatched junction bases: 7. CDR3 region: CASSVGDRGTPPNTGELFF. For the CDR3, the DNA is TGTGCCAGCAGCGTAGGGGACAGGGGGACCCCTCCGAACACCGGGGAGCTGTTTTTT.

The table lists this clone with a few counts. This chain links TRBV30 with TRBJ1-2; possibly TRBD1 for D (6 bases). Germline CDR1 and CDR2: GTSNPN and SVGIG (reference sequence). V lost 2 bases to trimming and J lost 8 bases, with 18 bases between them. The CDR3 runs to 14 residues. This CDR3 is CAWSRTGPSRGYTF. CDR3 DNA: TGTGCCTGGAGTCGCACAGGGCCGTCGCGAGGCTACACCTTC.

The rearrangement joins TRBV19 to TRBJ1-1, with D maybe TRBD1 (5 bases). This CDR3 has 14 residues. Per the germline V gene, CDR1 is LNHDA and CDR2 is SQIVND (reference sequence). V was cut by 5 bases and J by 3 bases, with 13 bases left in between. The CDR3 nucleotides are TGTGCCAGTAGTTCCAGGGTTCTGGACACTGAAGCTTTCTTT. It encodes CASSSRVLDTEAFF.

V and J are TRBV5-4 and TRBJ2-1; 9 nucleotides agree with TRBD2. With V trimmed by 4 bases and J by 0 bases, 5 bases remained unmatched. There are 16 residues in the CDR3. The germline V gene has CDR1 SGHNT and CDR2 YYREEE (reference sequence). The CDR3 spells CASSLETSGSYNEQFF. For the CDR3, the DNA is TGTGCCAGCAGCCTGGAGACTAGCGGCTCCTACAATGAGCAGTTCTTC.

This chain joins TRBV18 and TRBJ2-3; 12 bases line up with TRBD1. CDR1 and CDR2 (germline): KGHSH, LQKENI. With V trimmed by 6 bases and J by 5 bases, 6 bases remained unmatched. The CDR3 contains 15 residues. CDR3 region: CASSRGTGGLDTQYF. CDR3 nucleotide sequence: TGTGCCAGCTCCCGCGGGACAGGGGGCCTAGATACGCAGTATTTT. The whole variable domain, filled in from reference TRBV18 and TRBJ2-3, reads NAGVMQNPRHLVRRRGQEARLRCSPMKGHSHVYWYRQLPEEGLKFMVYLQKENIIDESGMPKERFSAEFPKEGPSILRIQQVVRGDSAAYFCASSRGTGGLDTQYFGPGTRLTVL.

The gene calls are TRBV30 and TRBJ1-1, with TRBD1 as a possible D gene (5 bases). Looked up from germline, CDR1 is GTSNPN and CDR2 is SVGIG (reference sequence). The CDR3 is 12 residues long. The V gene lost 8 bases and the J gene lost 6 bases, with 16 bases spanning the gap. CDR3 amino acids: CAGTGGSAEAFF. DNA of the CDR3: TGTGCCGGGACGGGGGGGAGCGCTGAAGCTTTCTTT.

The gene calls are TRBV3-1 (or the pseudogene TRBV3-2) and TRBJ2-1; 8 nucleotides agree with TRBD2. The CDR3 spans 14 residues. CDR1 and CDR2 from the germline V gene are LGHDT and YNNKEL (reference sequence). The ends lost 1 base at V and 10 bases at J; junction bases unmatched: 6. The CDR3 DNA reads TGTGCCAGCAGCCAAGCACTAGCGGAACAGGAGCAGTTCTTC. Translating gives CASSQALAEQEQFF.

The table lists this clone with a few counts. This chain links TRBV5-1 with TRBJ1-1; tentative D call: TRBD1 (6 bases). Germline CDR1 and CDR2: SGHRS and YFSETQ. This CDR3 has 14 residues. The V gene lost 4 bases and the J gene lost 4 bases, with 14 bases spanning the gap. The CDR3 here is CASSLRQAPTEAFF. The DNA of the CDR3 is TGCGCCAGCAGCCTTCGACAGGCCCCCACTGAAGCTTTCTTT.

The V and J genes are TRBV12-3 or TRBV12-4 and TRBJ2-7, with TRBD1 matching 10 bases. The trim removed 4 bases at V and 12 bases at J, leaving 6 bases unmatched. This CDR3 has 12 amino acids. The chain's CDR3 is CASSSTGGLRYF. As DNA, the CDR3 is TGTGCCAGCAGTTCGACAGGGGGCCTCCGGTACTTC.

This sequence joins TRBV5-1 and TRBJ2-1; 10 bases are a match to TRBD2. With V trimmed by 5 bases and J by 3 bases, 8 bases remained unmatched. This CDR3 has 16 amino acids. The germline CDR1 and CDR2 sequences are SGHRS and YFSETQ. This chain's CDR3 is CASRPPGTSDYNEQFF. The CDR3 nucleotides read TGCGCCAGCAGGCCACCCGGGACTAGCGACTACAATGAGCAGTTCTTC.

The chain carries TRBV5-6 and TRBJ2-7; 9 bases are shared with TRBD2. Looked up from germline, CDR1 is SGHDT and CDR2 is YYEEEE. J gave up 2 bases and V 7 bases, and 10 bases lay outside the gene matches. This CDR3 region has 15 residues. CDR3 sequence (DNA): TGTGCCAGCTTAAGAACTAGCGGGTGGACCTACGAGCAGTACTTC. Translated: CASLRTSGWTYEQYF.

V usage is TRBV4-1 and J usage is TRBJ1-1; D is possibly TRBD1 (6 bases). The V gene's germline CDR1 is MGHRA and CDR2 YSYEKL. Trimming took 5 bases from V and 6 from J, leaving 19 bases between them. This CDR3 has 15 amino acids. This chain's CDR3 is CASSAFTGTTSEAFF. The CDR3 region has the DNA TGCGCCAGCAGCGCGTTTACTGGGACAACTTCTGAAGCTTTCTTT.

This chain connects TRBV6-5 to TRBJ2-5, with D tentatively TRBD1 (5 bases). The germline V gene encodes CDR1 MNHEY and CDR2 SVGAGI. Trimming shortened V by 6 bases and J by 1 base, and 9 bases separated the two germline ends. The CDR3 runs to 13 residues. CDR3 nucleotide sequence: TGTGCCAGCAGCCGACAGAGCCAAGAGACCCAGTACTTC. Amino acids: CASSRQSQETQYF.

The rearrangement joins TRBV29-1 to TRBJ2-7; D not certain. The ends were cut back, 6 bases at V and 7 bases at J, with 19 bases in the middle. This CDR3 comprises 13 residues. Germline V gives CDR1 SQVTM, CDR2 ANQGSEA. The CDR3 loop is CSVEPGNTREQYF. The CDR3 DNA follows: TGCAGCGTCGAACCGGGTAATACTCGGGAGCAGTACTTC.